This T cell receptor (beta chain) was captured in a study of glioma-infiltrating T cells after dendritic cell vaccination. Study-wide background: Patients received autologous tumor lysate-pulsed dendritic cell vaccination between about 2003 and 2013.

Sequenced by immunoSEQ multiplex PCR; TCRdb stores in-frame clones only, minus some. Of over 75,000 clones in the sample, approximately 80% were seen once. The V and J ends lost 2 bases and 0 bases respectively, with 13 bases between them. The CDR3 has 16 residues. Germline values: CDR1 LNHDA, CDR2 SQIVND (reference sequence). Time point of the sample: after dendritic cell vaccination, including at tumor progression/relapse. Sequenced material: blood, taken after dendritic cell vaccination. This receptor was identified in a human donor with glioblastoma. The rearrangement joins TRBV19 to TRBJ1-2, with a weak D call TRBD1 (5 bases). CDR3 loop: CASSIKGSGTNYGYTF. As DNA, the CDR3 is TGTGCCAGTAGTATAAAGGGGTCAGGTACTAACTATGGCTACACCTTC. Based on the CDR3 plus reference TRBV19 and TRBJ1-2, the full variable domain is DGGITQSPKYLFRKEGQNVTLSCEQNLNHDAMYWYRQDPGQGLRLIYYSQIVNDFQKGDIAEGYSVSREKKESFPLTVTSAQKNPTAFYLCASSIKGSGTNYGYTFGSGTRLTVV.